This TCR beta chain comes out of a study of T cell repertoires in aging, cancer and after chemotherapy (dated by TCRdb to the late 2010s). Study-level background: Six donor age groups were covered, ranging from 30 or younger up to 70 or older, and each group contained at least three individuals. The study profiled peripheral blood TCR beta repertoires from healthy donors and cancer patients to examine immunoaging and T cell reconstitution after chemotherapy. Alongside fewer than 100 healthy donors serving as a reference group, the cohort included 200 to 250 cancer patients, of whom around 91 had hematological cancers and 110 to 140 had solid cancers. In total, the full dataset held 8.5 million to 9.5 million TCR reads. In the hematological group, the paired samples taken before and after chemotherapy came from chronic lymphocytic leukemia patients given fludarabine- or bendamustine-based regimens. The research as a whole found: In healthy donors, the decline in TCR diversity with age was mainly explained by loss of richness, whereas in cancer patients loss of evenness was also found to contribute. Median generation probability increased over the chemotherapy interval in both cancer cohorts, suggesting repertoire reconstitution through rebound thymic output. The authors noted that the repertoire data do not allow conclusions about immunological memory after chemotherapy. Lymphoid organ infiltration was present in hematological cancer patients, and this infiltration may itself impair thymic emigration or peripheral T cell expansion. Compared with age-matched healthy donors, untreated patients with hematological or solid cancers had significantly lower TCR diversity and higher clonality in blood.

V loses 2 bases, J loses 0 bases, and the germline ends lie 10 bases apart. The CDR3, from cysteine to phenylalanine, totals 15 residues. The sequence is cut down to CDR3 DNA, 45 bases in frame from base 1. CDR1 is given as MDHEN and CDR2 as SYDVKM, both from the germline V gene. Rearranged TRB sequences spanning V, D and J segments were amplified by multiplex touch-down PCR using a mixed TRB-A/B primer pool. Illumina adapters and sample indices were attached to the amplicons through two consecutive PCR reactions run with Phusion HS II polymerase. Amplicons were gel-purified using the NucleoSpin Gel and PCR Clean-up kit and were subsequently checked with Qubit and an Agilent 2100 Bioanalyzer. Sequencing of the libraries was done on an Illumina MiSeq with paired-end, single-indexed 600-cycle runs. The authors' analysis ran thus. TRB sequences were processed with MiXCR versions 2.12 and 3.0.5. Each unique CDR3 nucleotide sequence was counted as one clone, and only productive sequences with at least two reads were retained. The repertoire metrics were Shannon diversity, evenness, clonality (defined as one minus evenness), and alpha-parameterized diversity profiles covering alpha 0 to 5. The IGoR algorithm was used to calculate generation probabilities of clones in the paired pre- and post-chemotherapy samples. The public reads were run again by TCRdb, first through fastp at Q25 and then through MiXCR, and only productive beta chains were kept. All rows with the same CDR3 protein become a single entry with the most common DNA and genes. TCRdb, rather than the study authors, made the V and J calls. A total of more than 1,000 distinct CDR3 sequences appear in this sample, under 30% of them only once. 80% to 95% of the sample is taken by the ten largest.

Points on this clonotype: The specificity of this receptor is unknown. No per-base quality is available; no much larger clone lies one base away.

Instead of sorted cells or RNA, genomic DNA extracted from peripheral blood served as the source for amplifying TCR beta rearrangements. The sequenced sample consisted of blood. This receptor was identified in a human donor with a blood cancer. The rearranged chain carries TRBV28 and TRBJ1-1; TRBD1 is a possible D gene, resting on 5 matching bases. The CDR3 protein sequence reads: CASSLRGLVNTEAFF. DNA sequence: TGTGCCAGCAGTTTAAGGGGTCTTGTGAACACTGAAGCTTTCTTT.